This T cell receptor beta chain was captured in a study of human thymus T cells. Findings of the study overall: Related studies noted strongly shared thymic repertoires across unrelated people. Among thymic and blood repertoires, usage of V and J genes appeared biased.

Thymic tissue was derived from resections collected during corrective heart surgery. Healthy Finnish infants undergoing corrective surgery for congenital heart defects were used as donors. Clones were read by immunoSEQ multiplex PCR, and TCRdb kept only the in-frame ones, dropping some. Of roughly 130,000 clones listed, more than 90% are singletons. V lost 1 base, J lost 11 bases, and 6 bases lay in between. This CDR3 comprises 11 residues. The germline CDR1 and CDR2 sequences are SGHVS and FQNEAQ. As concerns this clone: Its target is not known.

The V and J genes are TRBV7-8 and TRBJ2-1, with a possible D match to TRBD1 (6 bases). The specimen sequenced was thymus tissue. The sequence was collected from a boy in the first two years of life with a congenital heart defect but otherwise immunologically healthy. CDR3 bases: TGTGCCAGCAGCTTAGGGGACAAGCAGTTCTTC. Its protein product is CASSLGDKQFF. Combining the CDR3 with reference TRBV7-8 and TRBJ2-1 gives the whole variable domain GAGVSQSPRYKVAKRGQDVALRCDPISGHVSLFWYQQALGQGPEFLTYFQNEAQLDKSGLPSDRFFAERPEGSVSTLKIQRTQQEDSAVYLCASSLGDKQFFGPGTRLTVL.